The 9 T cell receptor beta chains below come from one sample, sequenced in a study of cytomegalovirus exposure and HLA in healthy donors. PCR primers comprised 60 Vbeta and 13 Jbeta primers. Method: immunoSEQ multiplex PCR; TCRdb's copy keeps in-frame clones and lacks some. The sample shows 90,000 to 150,000 clones, around 78% of them seen only once. The sample taken for sequencing was PBMCs. These receptors were collected from a woman younger than 45 in good health and CMV-seropositive.

The chain carries TRBV28 and TRBJ2-7, with TRBD1 matching 8 bases. V dropped 6 bases and J dropped 0; count of bases not matched to a gene: 7. Per germline, CDR1 MDHEN and CDR2 SYDVKM. There are 15 residues in the CDR3. CDR3: CASSYGQGSSYEQYF. The CDR3 DNA follows: TGTGCCAGCAGCTACGGACAGGGCTCCTCCTACGAGCAGTACTTC.

V and J are TRBV30 and TRBJ1-6; no firm D call. There are 11 residues in the CDR3. In germline, CDR1 is GTSNPN, CDR2 SVGIG (reference sequence). V lost 0 bases and J lost 14, with 8 bases in between. CDR3 sequence reads: CAWSVIDTLHF. CDR3 nucleotides: TGTGCCTGGAGTGTAATCGACACCCTCCACTTT.

The chain is built from TRBV5-4 and TRBJ1-2; a weak D match, TRBD1 (5 bases). This CDR3 contains 17 residues. Trimming removed 0 bases from V and 8 bases from J, with 23 bases in between. Germline-derived CDR1 and CDR2 are SGHNT and YYREEE (reference sequence). The CDR3 DNA reads TGTGCCAGCAGCTTGGGTGCCCCCAGGGCCTCCCTGGGGGGCTACACCTTC. This translates into CASSLGAPRASLGGYTF.

The rearrangement joins TRBV9 to TRBJ2-2; 10 bases align to TRBD2. Germline trimming cut 4 bases from V and 6 bases from J; bases unmatched to any gene: 6. CDR3 size: 15 residues. Germline V gives CDR1 SGDLS, CDR2 YYNGEE. The CDR3 sequence: CASSPLAGIAGELFF. CDR3 DNA: TGTGCCAGCAGCCCACTAGCGGGGATCGCCGGGGAGCTGTTTTTT.

The chain couples TRBV6-7 to TRBJ1-2; possible D gene TRBD1, 5 bases. TRBV6-7 is labeled an ORF, and its function is uncertain. The CDR3 loop spans 15 amino acids. V shed 6 bases and J shed 7 bases, with 21 bases lying between them. The CDR3 reads CASRERPGARVGYTF. The CDR3 DNA is TGTGCCAGCAGAGAGCGCCCTGGAGCCAGGGTTGGCTACACCTTC.

V and J are TRBV18 and TRBJ1-1; 9 bases fit TRBD1. Trimming cost V 6 bases and J 3 bases; bases outside gene matches: 5. The CDR3 loop spans 14 amino acids. The germline CDR1 and CDR2 sequences are KGHSH and LQKENI. In DNA, the CDR3 is TGTGCCAGCTCGGCGACAGGGGGGGACACTGAAGCTTTCTTT. This encodes CASSATGGDTEAFF.

This chain uses TRBV25-1 with TRBJ2-2, with 9 bases identical to TRBD2. Germline V gene sequence: CDR1 MGHDK, CDR2 SYGVNS. J gave up 4 bases and V 1 base, and 1 base lay outside the gene matches. The CDR3 is made up of 15 amino acids. The CDR3 here is CASSELLAGTGELFF. CDR3 DNA sequence: TGTGCCAGCAGTGAATTACTAGCGGGCACCGGGGAGCTGTTTTTT.

This clone was counted a single time. J is TRBJ2-1 and V is TRBV29-1; 14 nucleotides agree with TRBD2. The CDR3 sequence is 17 residues long. Trimming removed 6 bases from V and 7 bases from J; junction bases left unmatched: 14. The germline CDR1 and CDR2 sequences are SQVTM and ANQGSEA. CDR3 sequence (DNA): TGCAGCGTCCCAACGGGGGGACTAGCGGGGGTTCTTAATGAGCAGTTCTTC. Translating it yields CSVPTGGLAGVLNEQFF.

The genes are TRBV5-1 and TRBJ2-5, with 8 bases aligning to TRBD1. The CDR3 has 14 residues. From germline, CDR1 is SGHRS and CDR2 YFSETQ. Trimming at V came to 4 bases and at J to 2 bases, leaving 4 bases not matched to a gene. The CDR3 DNA is TGCGCCAGCAGCGGAACAGGGGGGCAAGAGACCCAGTACTTC. Protein product: CASSGTGGQETQYF.